The 24 T cell receptor beta chains given below trace back to one sample, sequenced in a study of T-cell reconstitution after alpha-beta-depleted transplantation in children. The TCRbeta library incorporated unique molecular identifiers. TCRdb reanalysed the PCR reads using MiXCR and keeps one entry per CDR3 protein. The repertoire holds some 350,000 distinct CDR3 sequences, with around 16% as singletons. Sequencing used PBMCs, mostly from graft donor cells, obtained 360 days after TCRalphabeta/CD19-depleted stem cell transplant. These TCRs come from a male patient between 2 and 10 years old who had a stem cell transplant for acute lymphoblastic leukemia, so the T cells may come from the graft donor.

This clonotype has a handful of counts. V usage is TRBV12-3 or TRBV12-4 and J usage is TRBJ1-4; tentative D call: TRBD1 (5 bases). V was trimmed by 9 bases and J by 7 bases, leaving 15 bases between them. The CDR3 is made up of 13 amino acids. CDR3 residues: CASTPGPAEKLFF. The CDR3 DNA reads TGTGCCAGTACTCCGGGACCAGCTGAAAAACTGTTTTTT.

This clonotype has a handful of counts. The V gene is TRBV4-1, the J gene TRBJ1-5; D unclear. Per germline, CDR1 MGHRA and CDR2 YSYEKL. The CDR3 runs 16 residues. The ends were cut back, 4 bases at V and 0 bases at J, with 13 bases in the middle. The CDR3 loop is CASSLGGTHSNQPQHF. DNA of the CDR3: TGCGCCAGCAGCCTCGGTGGCACCCATAGCAATCAGCCCCAGCATTTT.

The table lists this clonotype with many counts. One junction end does not reproduce the germline sequence, and a read error may be involved. The genes are TRBV7-7 and TRBJ2-1; TRBD2 is a possible D gene (6 bases). CDR1 is SSHAT, CDR2 FNYEAQ, per germline (reference sequence). The CDR3 runs to 13 residues. The CDR3 protein is CASSLGAGNEQFF. DNA of the CDR3: TGTGCTAGCAGCTTAGGGGCGGGAAATGAGCAGTTCTTC.

This clonotype was detected only a few times. CDR3 in amino acids: CSLDLGETQYF. The CDR3 DNA is TGCAGCTTGGACCTGGGAGAGACCCAGTACTTC. The chain has TRBV29-1 and TRBJ2-5; no definite D call. CDR3 length: 11 residues. The V end lost 8 bases, the J end lost 4 bases, and 11 bases lay between the germline ends. Per germline, CDR1 SQVTM and CDR2 ANQGSEA.

This clonotype was seen a handful of times. V usage is TRBV10-3 and J usage is TRBJ2-2; the match to TRBD2 covers 8 bases. Trimming at V came to 4 bases and at J to 2 bases, leaving 3 bases not matched to a gene. This CDR3 comprises 15 residues. From germline, CDR1 is ENHRY and CDR2 SYGVKD. CDR3 nucleotides: TGTGCCATCAGTGGGACTAGCTCCAACACCGGGGAGCTGTTTTTT. Its translation: CAISGTSSNTGELFF.

At least ten counts were recorded for this clonotype. This chain connects TRBV7-9 to TRBJ2-5; 9 nucleotides match TRBD2. Germline loops: CDR1 SEHNR, CDR2 FQNEAQ (reference sequence). The CDR3 extends over 16 amino acids. Germline trimming cut 3 bases from V and 1 base from J; bases unmatched to any gene: 6. The chain's CDR3 is CASSFPLTSGQETQYF. DNA of the CDR3: TGTGCCAGCAGCTTCCCCCTGACTAGCGGCCAAGAGACCCAGTACTTC.

The chain joins TRBV6-1 to TRBJ2-1, with 7 bases fitting TRBD2. This CDR3 is built from 15 residues. The germline V gene has CDR1 MNHNS and CDR2 SASEGT. The V segment lost 5 bases and the J segment 6 bases; nucleotides outside the gene matches: 10. Here the CDR3 reads CASSHPREGLNEQFF. As DNA, the CDR3 is TGTGCCAGCAGTCATCCGAGGGAGGGCCTCAATGAGCAGTTCTTC.

A few counts support this clonotype. The chain is built from TRBV25-1 and TRBJ2-7; D is perhaps TRBD1 (7 bases). Looked up from germline, CDR1 is MGHDK and CDR2 is SYGVNS. Trimming cost V 5 bases and J 3 bases, with 11 bases left between them. CDR3 size: 13 residues. CDR3 sequence reads: CASSIQGGYEQYF. For the CDR3, the DNA is TGTGCCAGCAGTATCCAGGGGGGCTACGAGCAGTACTTC.

This clonotype has only a few counts. This chain connects TRBV27 to TRBJ2-1, with no clear D. V dropped 5 bases and J dropped 6 bases, with 5 bases sitting between them. The CDR3 contains 11 residues. Looked up from germline, CDR1 is MNHEY and CDR2 is SMNVEV (reference sequence). The CDR3 reads CASSGVNEQFF. CDR3 sequence (DNA): TGTGCCAGCAGTGGAGTCAATGAGCAGTTCTTC.

This clonotype was seen a few times. The V gene is TRBV5-8, the J gene TRBJ2-1; D is unclear. The germline V and J ends were trimmed by 1 base and 4 bases, with 12 bases remaining between them. Per the germline V gene, CDR1 is SGHTS and CDR2 is YDEGEE. This CDR3 region has 15 residues. The DNA of the CDR3 is TGTGCCAGCAGCTTGACGCCGACGAGATACAATGAGCAGTTCTTC. Translated, it gives CASSLTPTRYNEQFF.

This clonotype has just a few counts. The rearrangement uses TRBV27 and TRBJ2-7; D possibly matches TRBD1 or TRBD2 (5 bases each). V lost 5 bases to trimming and J lost 2 bases, with 19 bases between them. The germline CDR1 and CDR2 sequences are MNHEY and SMNVEV (reference sequence). This CDR3 has 16 amino acids. The DNA of the CDR3 is TGTGCCAGCAGTACGCTCGCCGGGACGGCCACCTACGAGCAGTACTTC. It translates to CASSTLAGTATYEQYF.

A few counts support this clonotype. The chain uses TRBV21-1 and TRBJ2-5; TRBD2 is the table's D call, not checked against the DNA. TRBV21-1 is a pseudogene segment. The CDR3 loop spans 13 amino acids. CDR3 bases: TGTGCCAGCAAGGGGGAGGGCCATGAGACCCAGTACTTC. Translation gives CASKGEGHETQYF.

V is TRBV29-1 and J is TRBJ2-7; weak D call: TRBD2 (7 bases). Germline V lookup: CDR1 SQVTM, CDR2 ANQGSEA. Trimming removed 7 bases from V and 4 bases from J, with 23 bases in between. The CDR3 has 15 residues. This chain's CDR3 is CSARGGAGFGYEQYF. For the CDR3, the DNA is TGCAGCGCCAGAGGGGGGGCAGGGTTTGGATACGAGCAGTACTTC.

The chain is built from TRBV15 and TRBJ2-1; D uncertain. V gave up 0 bases and J gave up 0 bases, with 12 bases separating them. CDR3 length: 17 residues. Per the germline V gene, CDR1 is LNHNV and CDR2 is YYDKDF (reference sequence). The chain's CDR3 is CATSRDPLVGSYNEQFF. DNA for the CDR3: TGTGCCACCAGCAGAGATCCCCTGGTCGGCTCCTACAATGAGCAGTTCTTC.

This clonotype was seen a handful of times. This sequence joins TRBV5-1 and TRBJ2-5; D gene unclear. There are 17 residues in the CDR3. V was trimmed by 0 bases and J by 3 bases, leaving 18 bases between them. Per germline, CDR1 SGHRS and CDR2 YFSETQ. DNA of the CDR3: TGCGCCAGCAGCTTGGAGGTTTCTCGGGTGTCCAAAGAGACCCAGTACTTC. It specifies CASSLEVSRVSKETQYF.

This chain joins TRBV4-1 and TRBJ1-2; D is uncertain. CDR1 is MGHRA and CDR2 is YSYEKL in the germline V gene. V was shortened by 0 bases and J by 10 bases, with 9 bases between the two germline ends. The CDR3 is made up of 12 amino acids. DNA for the CDR3: TGCGCCAGCAGCCAAGATACCACAGCCTACACCTTC. This translates into CASSQDTTAYTF.

This clonotype showed up just a few times. V gene TRBV12-3 or TRBV12-4 combines with J gene TRBJ2-1; D not resolved. CDR3 size: 11 residues. The V gene lost 8 bases and the J gene lost 9 bases, with 11 bases spanning the gap. The CDR3 coding sequence is TGTGCCAGCGCTCGATCGGGTGAGCAGTTCTTC. Translated: CASARSGEQFF.

This clonotype appeared a single time. The chain combines TRBV5-1 with TRBJ2-3; TRBD1 matches 11 bases. J lost 3 bases, V lost 1 base, and 10 bases had no gene match. The CDR3 contains 18 residues. CDR1 is SGHRS and CDR2 is YFSETQ in the germline V gene. The CDR3 is CASSLWPHGQGATDTQYF. As DNA, the CDR3 is TGCGCCAGCAGCTTGTGGCCCCACGGACAGGGGGCAACAGATACGCAGTATTTT.

V is TRBV29-1 and J is TRBJ2-3, with TRBD2 identical over 10 bases. The trim removed 5 bases at V and 4 bases at J, leaving 3 bases unmatched. The CDR3 is made up of 13 amino acids. The V gene's germline CDR1 is SQVTM and CDR2 ANQGSEA. In nucleotides, the CDR3 is TGCAGCGTTAGCGGGAGGGTTTCAGATACGCAGTATTTT. It translates to CSVSGRVSDTQYF.

This clonotype has more than one count but fewer than ten. The chain combines TRBV5-5 with TRBJ1-1; 7 positions agree with TRBD1. V lost 0 bases to trimming and J lost 5 bases; unmatched junction nucleotides: 4. Germline CDR1 and CDR2: SGHKS and YYEKEE (reference sequence). The CDR3 extends over 14 amino acids. CDR3: CASSLGRGRTEAFF. DNA of the CDR3: TGTGCCAGCAGCTTGGGTAGGGGGCGGACTGAAGCTTTCTTT. Combining the CDR3 with reference TRBV5-5 and TRBJ1-1 gives the whole variable domain DAGVTQSPTHLIKTRGQQVTLRCSPISGHKSVSWYQQVLGQGPQFIFQYYEKEERGRGNFPDRFSARQFPNYSSELNVNALLLGDSALYLCASSLGRGRTEAFFGQGTRLTVV.

This clonotype has just a few counts. This sequence joins TRBV12-5 and TRBJ2-1; no clear D gene. The CDR3 loop spans 12 amino acids. Germline V gene data show CDR1 as LGHNT and CDR2 as FRNRAP. The V end lost 6 bases, the J end lost 2 bases, and 5 bases lay between the germline ends. The CDR3 DNA follows: TGTGCTAGTGGCCCCCCCTACAATGAGCAGTTCTTC. Amino acid sequence: CASGPPYNEQFF.

Concerning this clonotype itself: The junction differs from germline at one of its ends, possibly a read error. The chain carries TRBV4-2 and TRBJ1-3; D unclear. Germline V gene data show CDR1 as LGHNA and CDR2 as YNFKEQ. The CDR3 is 16 amino acids. The CDR3 loop is CASSQDPKVSGYTIYF. The CDR3 nucleotides read TGTGCCAGCAGCCAAGATCCTAAGGTCTCTGGATACACCATATATTTT.

The chain employs TRBV28 and TRBJ2-7; D is possibly TRBD1 (6 bases). Germline loops: CDR1 MDHEN, CDR2 SYDVKM. The CDR3 runs 15 residues. V lost 3 bases, J lost 0 bases, and 12 bases lay in between. In nucleotides, the CDR3 is TGTGCCAGCAGTTTCCTACAGGGTTCCTCCTACGAGCAGTACTTC. This encodes CASSFLQGSSYEQYF.

In this sample, this clonotype turned up a few times. CDR3 residues: CASSLGTRSTGQYF. The DNA for the CDR3 is TGTGCCAGCAGTTTGGGGACTAGATCTACGGGGCAGTACTTC. This chain links TRBV28 with TRBJ2-7; 8 bases are a match to TRBD2. CDR1 and CDR2 from the germline V gene are MDHEN and SYDVKM. CDR3 length equals 14 residues. Trimming removed 3 bases from V and 9 bases from J; junction bases left unmatched: 10.